The source of this T cell receptor (beta chain) is a study of cytotoxic CD8 clonotypes in ibrutinib-treated CLL. Profiling relied on immunoSEQ multiplex PCR, and the TCRdb table lists in-frame clones only, not all of them. The sample records about 140,000 clones, 85% to 95% being singletons. PBMCs that had been cryopreserved were the source of about 2 micrograms of genomic DNA for TCR beta libraries. V was shortened by 2 bases and J by 5 bases, with 22 bases between the two germline ends. The germline V gene has CDR1 LNHDA and CDR2 SQIVND (reference sequence). CDR3 length: 18 residues. The sequence derives from a human donor with chronic lymphocytic leukemia. Sequencing used PBMCs, obtained after 12 months of ibrutinib treatment. The chain has TRBV19 and TRBJ2-1, with D maybe TRBD2 (5 bases). CDR3 loop: CASSIMSRPLLVNNEQFF. Here the CDR3 DNA reads TGTGCCAGTAGTATAATGTCCAGACCCCTACTAGTCAACAATGAGCAGTTCTTC.